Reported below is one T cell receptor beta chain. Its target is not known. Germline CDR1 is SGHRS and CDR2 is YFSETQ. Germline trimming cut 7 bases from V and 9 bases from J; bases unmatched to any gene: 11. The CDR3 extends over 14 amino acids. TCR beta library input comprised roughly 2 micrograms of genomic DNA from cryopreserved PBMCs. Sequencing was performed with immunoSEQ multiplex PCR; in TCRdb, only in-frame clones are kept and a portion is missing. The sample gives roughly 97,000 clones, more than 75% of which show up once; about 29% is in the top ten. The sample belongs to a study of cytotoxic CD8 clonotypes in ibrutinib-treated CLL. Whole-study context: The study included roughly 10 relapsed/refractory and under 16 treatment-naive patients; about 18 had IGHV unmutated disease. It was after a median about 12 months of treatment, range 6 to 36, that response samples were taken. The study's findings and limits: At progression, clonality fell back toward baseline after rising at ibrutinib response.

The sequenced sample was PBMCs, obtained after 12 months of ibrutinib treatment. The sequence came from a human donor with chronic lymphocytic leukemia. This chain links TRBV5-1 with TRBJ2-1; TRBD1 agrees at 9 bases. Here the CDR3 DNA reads TGCGCCAGCGGCCCCCGGGACAGGGTGAGTGAGCAGTTCTTC. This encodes CASGPRDRVSEQFF.